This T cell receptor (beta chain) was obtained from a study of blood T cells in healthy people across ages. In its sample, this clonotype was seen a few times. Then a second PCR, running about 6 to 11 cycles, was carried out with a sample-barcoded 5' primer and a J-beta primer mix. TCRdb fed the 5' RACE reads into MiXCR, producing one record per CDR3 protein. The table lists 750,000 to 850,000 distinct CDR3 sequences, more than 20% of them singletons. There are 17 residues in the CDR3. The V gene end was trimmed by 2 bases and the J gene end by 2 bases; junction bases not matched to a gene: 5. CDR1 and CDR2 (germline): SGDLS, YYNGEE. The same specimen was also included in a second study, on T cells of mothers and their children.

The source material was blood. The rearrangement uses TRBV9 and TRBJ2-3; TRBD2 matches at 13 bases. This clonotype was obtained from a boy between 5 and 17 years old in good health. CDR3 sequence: CASSVGTSGIFTDTQYF. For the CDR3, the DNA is TGTGCCAGCAGCGTTGGGACTAGCGGGATTTTCACAGATACGCAGTATTTT. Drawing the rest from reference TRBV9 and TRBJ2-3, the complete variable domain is DSGVTQTPKHLITATGQRVTLRCSPRSGDLSVYWYQQSLDQGLQFLIQYYNGEERAKGNILERFSAQQFPDLHSELNLSSLELGDSALYFCASSVGTSGIFTDTQYFGPGTRLTVL.